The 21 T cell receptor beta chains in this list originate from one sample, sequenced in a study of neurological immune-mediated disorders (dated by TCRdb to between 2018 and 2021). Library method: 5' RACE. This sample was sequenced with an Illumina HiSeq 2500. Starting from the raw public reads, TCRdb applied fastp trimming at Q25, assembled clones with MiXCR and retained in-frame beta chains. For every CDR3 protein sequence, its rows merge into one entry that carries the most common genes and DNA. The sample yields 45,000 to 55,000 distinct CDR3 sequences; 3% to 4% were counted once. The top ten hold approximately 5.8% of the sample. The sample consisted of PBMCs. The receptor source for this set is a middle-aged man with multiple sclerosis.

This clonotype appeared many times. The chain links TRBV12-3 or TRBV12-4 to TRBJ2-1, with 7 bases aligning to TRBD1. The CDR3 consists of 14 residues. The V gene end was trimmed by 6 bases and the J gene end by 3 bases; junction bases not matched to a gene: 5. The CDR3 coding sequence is TGTGCCAGCAGCCTGACAGGGATCTACAATGAGCAGTTCTTC. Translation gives CASSLTGIYNEQFF.

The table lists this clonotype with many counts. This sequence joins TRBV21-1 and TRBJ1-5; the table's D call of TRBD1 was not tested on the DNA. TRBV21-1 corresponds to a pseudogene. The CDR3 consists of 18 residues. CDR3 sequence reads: CASSKYSRGRRGNQPQHF. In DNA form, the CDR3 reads TGTGCCAGCAGCAAATATAGTCGGGGGCGTAGAGGAAATCAGCCCCAGCATTTT.

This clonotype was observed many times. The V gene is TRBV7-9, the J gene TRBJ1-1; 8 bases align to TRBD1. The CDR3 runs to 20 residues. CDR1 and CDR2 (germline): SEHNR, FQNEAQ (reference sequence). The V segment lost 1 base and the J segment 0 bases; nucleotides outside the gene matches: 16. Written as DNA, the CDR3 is TGTGCCAGCAGCTTAGATCGGAGCGGAGACAGGGGTAGCGTGAACACTGAAGCTTTCTTT. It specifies CASSLDRSGDRGSVNTEAFF. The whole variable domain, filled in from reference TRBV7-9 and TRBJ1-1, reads DTGVSQNPRHKITKRGQNVTFRCDPISEHNRLYWYRQTLGQGPEFLTYFQNEAQLEKSRLLSDRFSAERPKGSFSTLEIQRTEQGDSAMYLCASSLDRSGDRGSVNTEAFFGQGTRLTVV.

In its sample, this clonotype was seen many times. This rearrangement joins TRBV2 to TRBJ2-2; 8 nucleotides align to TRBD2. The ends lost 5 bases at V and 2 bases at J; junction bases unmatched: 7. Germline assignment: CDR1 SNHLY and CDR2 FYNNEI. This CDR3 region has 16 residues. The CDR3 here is CASSPPGGPNTGELFF. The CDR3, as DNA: TGTGCCAGCAGTCCTCCGGGGGGGCCCAACACCGGGGAGCTGTTTTTT.

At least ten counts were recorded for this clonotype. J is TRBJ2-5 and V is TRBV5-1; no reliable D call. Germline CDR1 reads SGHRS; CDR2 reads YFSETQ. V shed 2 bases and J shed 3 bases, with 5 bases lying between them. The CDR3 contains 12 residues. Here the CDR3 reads CASSLPEETQYF. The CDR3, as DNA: TGCGCCAGCAGCTTACCTGAAGAGACCCAGTACTTC.

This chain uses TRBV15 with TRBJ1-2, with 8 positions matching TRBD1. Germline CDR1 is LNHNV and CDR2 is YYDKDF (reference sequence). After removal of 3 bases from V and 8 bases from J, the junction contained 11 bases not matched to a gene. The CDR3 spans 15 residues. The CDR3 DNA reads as TGTGCCACCAGCAGGGACAGGGTTCCTACTAACGGCTACACCTTC. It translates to CATSRDRVPTNGYTF.

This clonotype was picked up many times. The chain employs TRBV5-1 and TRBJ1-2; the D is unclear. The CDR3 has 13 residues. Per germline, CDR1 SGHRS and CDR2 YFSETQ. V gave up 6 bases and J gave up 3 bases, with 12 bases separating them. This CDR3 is CASKLSEDYGYTF. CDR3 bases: TGCGCCAGCAAGCTTTCGGAGGACTATGGCTACACCTTC.

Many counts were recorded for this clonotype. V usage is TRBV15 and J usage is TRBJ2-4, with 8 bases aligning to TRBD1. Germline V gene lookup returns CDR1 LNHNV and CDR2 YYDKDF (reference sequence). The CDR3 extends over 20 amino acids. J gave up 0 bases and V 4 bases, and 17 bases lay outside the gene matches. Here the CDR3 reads CATSTNPGTGGTLAKNIQYF. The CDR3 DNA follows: TGTGCCACCAGCACGAACCCCGGGACAGGAGGGACCCTAGCCAAAAACATTCAGTACTTC.

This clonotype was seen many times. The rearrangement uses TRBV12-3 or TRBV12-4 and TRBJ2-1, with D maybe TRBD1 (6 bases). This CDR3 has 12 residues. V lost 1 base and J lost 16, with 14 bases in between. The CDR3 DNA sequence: TGTGCCAGCAGTTTAGTGGGACACCGCCCTTTCTTC. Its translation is CASSLVGHRPFF.

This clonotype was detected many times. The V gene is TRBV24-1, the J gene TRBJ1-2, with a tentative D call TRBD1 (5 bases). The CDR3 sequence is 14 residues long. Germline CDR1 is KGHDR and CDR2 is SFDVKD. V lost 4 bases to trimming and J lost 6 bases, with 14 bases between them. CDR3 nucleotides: TGTGCCACCAGTGAGGCAGGCAGGGTGAATGGCTACACCTTC. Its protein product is CATSEAGRVNGYTF.

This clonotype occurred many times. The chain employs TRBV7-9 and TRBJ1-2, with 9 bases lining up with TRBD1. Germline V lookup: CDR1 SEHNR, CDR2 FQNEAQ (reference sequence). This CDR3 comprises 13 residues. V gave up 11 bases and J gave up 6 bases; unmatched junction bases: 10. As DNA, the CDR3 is TGTGCCTCGGCCTGGGGACAGGGCGATGGCTACACCTTC. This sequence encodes CASAWGQGDGYTF. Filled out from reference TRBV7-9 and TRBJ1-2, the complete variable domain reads DTGVSQNPRHKITKRGQNVTFRCDPISEHNRLYWYRQTLGQGPEFLTYFQNEAQLEKSRLLSDRFSAERPKGSFSTLEIQRTEQGDSAMYLCASAWGQGDGYTFGSGTRLTVV.

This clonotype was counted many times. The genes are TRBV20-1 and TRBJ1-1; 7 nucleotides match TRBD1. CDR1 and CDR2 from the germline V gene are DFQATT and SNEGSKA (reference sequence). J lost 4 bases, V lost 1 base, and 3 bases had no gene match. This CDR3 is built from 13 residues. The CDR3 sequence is CSARAGGATEAFF. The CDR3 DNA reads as TGCAGTGCTAGAGCAGGGGGGGCCACTGAAGCTTTCTTT.

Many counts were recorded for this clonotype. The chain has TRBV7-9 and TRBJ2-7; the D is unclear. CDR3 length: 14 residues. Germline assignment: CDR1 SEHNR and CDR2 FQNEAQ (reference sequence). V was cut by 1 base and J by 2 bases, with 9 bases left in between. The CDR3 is CASSLGQETYEQYF. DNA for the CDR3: TGTGCCAGCAGCTTAGGGCAGGAGACCTACGAGCAGTACTTC. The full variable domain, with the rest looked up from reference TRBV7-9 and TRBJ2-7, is DTGVSQNPRHKITKRGQNVTFRCDPISEHNRLYWYRQTLGQGPEFLTYFQNEAQLEKSRLLSDRFSAERPKGSFSTLEIQRTEQGDSAMYLCASSLGQETYEQYFGPGTRLTVT.

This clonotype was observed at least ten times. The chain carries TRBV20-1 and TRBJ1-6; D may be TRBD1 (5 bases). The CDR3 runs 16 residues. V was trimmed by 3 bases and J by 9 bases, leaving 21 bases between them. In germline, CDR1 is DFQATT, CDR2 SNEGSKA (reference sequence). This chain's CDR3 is CSARARWGINGSPLHF. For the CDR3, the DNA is TGCAGTGCTAGGGCCCGTTGGGGGATTAATGGTTCACCCCTCCACTTT.

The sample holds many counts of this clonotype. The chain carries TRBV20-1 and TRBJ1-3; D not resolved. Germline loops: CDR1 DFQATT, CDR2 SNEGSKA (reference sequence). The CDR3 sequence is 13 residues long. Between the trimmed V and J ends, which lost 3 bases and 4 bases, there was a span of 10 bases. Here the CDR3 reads CSAREGLGNTIYF. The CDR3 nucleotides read TGCAGTGCTAGGGAGGGTTTGGGAAACACCATATATTTT.

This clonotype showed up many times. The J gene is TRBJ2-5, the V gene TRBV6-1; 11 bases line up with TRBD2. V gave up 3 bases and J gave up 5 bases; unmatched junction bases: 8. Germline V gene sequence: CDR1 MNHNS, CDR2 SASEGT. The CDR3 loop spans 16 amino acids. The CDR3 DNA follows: TGTGCCAGCAGTGAGACTAGCGGGGTGTTCGGGGAGACCCAGTACTTC. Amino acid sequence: CASSETSGVFGETQYF.

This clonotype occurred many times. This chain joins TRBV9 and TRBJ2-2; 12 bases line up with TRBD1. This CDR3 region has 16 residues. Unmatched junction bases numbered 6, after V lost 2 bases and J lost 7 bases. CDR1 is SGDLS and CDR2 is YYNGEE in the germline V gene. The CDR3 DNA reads TGTGCCAGCAGCGTGGGACAGGGGGCAGCTCACGGGGAGCTGTTTTTT. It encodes CASSVGQGAAHGELFF. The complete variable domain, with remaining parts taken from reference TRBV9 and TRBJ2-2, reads DSGVTQTPKHLITATGQRVTLRCSPRSGDLSVYWYQQSLDQGLQFLIQYYNGEERAKGNILERFSAQQFPDLHSELNLSSLELGDSALYFCASSVGQGAAHGELFFGEGSRLTVL.

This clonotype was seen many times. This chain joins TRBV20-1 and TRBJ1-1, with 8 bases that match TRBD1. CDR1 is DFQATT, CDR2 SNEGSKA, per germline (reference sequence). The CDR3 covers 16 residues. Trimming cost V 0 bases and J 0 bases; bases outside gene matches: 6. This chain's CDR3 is CSARETGVGMNTEAFF. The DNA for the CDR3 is TGCAGTGCTAGAGAGACAGGGGTTGGTATGAACACTGAAGCTTTCTTT.

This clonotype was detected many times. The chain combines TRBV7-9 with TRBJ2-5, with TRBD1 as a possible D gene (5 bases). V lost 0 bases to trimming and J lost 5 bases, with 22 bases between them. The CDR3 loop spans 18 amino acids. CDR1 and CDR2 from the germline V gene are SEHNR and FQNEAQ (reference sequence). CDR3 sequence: CASSLALSWQGKKETQYF. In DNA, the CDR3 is TGTGCCAGCAGCTTAGCGCTAAGTTGGCAGGGAAAAAAGGAGACCCAGTACTTC.

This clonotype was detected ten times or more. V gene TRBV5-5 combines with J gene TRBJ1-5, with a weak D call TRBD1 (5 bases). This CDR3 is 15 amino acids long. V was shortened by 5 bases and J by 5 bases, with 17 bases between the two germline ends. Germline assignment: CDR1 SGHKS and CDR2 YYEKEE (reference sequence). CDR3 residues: CASRPGPRTDQPQHF. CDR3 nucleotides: TGTGCCAGCAGACCGGGACCCAGGACTGATCAGCCCCAGCATTTT.

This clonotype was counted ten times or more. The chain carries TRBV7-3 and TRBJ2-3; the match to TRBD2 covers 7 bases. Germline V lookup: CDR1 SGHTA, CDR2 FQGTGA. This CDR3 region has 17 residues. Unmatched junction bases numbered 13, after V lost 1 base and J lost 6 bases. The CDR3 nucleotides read TGTGCCAGCAGCTTAAATCGTCCGGGACTAACGACGGATACGCAGTATTTT. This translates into CASSLNRPGLTTDTQYF.